This entry features one TCR beta chain sequence. Its antigen is not known. The table came from immunoSEQ multiplex PCR; TCRdb's copy has only in-frame clones and leaves some out. This sample carries roughly 66,000 clones, approximately 80% of them seen once, and the ten largest clones take approximately 4.1%. The sample originates from a study of radiotherapy plus CTLA-4 blockade in lung cancer. Across the whole study: Among all patients, approximately 18% showed objective responses, while about 30% had disease control. Regarding the study as a whole: Radiotherapy was combined with ipilimumab, and tumor-derived TCR clones then expanded in blood.

Those with chemo-refractory metastatic non-small-cell lung cancer were treated with focal radiation combined with CTLA-4 blockade using ipilimumab. The CDR3 totals 15 residues. V shed 6 bases, J shed 7 bases, and the junction held 11 bases outside the gene matches. Germline CDR1 reads MDHEN; CDR2 reads SYDVKM. The clonotype comes from a human donor with non-small cell lung cancer who had a partial response to radiotherapy plus ipilimumab. Specimen: peripheral blood, collected from a patient treated with radiotherapy plus ipilimumab. J is TRBJ2-1 and V is TRBV28; 8 bases fit TRBD1. The CDR3 sequence: CASSFLDRDRNEQFF. The CDR3, as DNA: TGTGCCAGCAGCTTCCTGGACAGGGATCGGAATGAGCAGTTCTTC. The whole variable domain, remainder taken from reference TRBV28 and TRBJ2-1, is DVKVTQSSRYLVKRTGEKVFLECVQDMDHENMFWYRQDPGLGLRLIYFSYDVKMKEKGDIPEGYSVSREKKERFSLILESASTNQTSMYLCASSFLDRDRNEQFFGPGTRLTVL.